The next 19 T cell receptor beta chains were all read from a single sample in a study of T cell responses to AZD1222 COVID-19 vaccine. TCRdb's copy holds only in-frame clones and misses some; the assay was immunoSEQ multiplex PCR. The sample includes 150,000 to 200,000 clones, approximately 93% seen only once; the top ten take roughly 1%. Material: peripheral blood, obtained 28 days after the second AZD1222 dose. Every receptor here comes from an adult who received the AZD1222 COVID-19 vaccine.

The chain employs TRBV15 and TRBJ1-6; D not certain. V was shortened by 0 bases and J by 0 bases, with 6 bases between the two germline ends. Germline V gene data show CDR1 as LNHNV and CDR2 as YYDKDF (reference sequence). There are 16 residues in the CDR3. CDR3 amino acids: CATSRDWGSYNSPLHF. CDR3 coding DNA: TGTGCCACCAGCAGAGATTGGGGCTCCTATAATTCACCCCTCCACTTT.

The table lists this clone with a count of one. The CDR3 loop reads CASRTGLISSPLHF. The CDR3 coding sequence is TGTGCCAGTAGAACAGGGTTAATAAGTTCACCCCTCCACTTT. The chain links TRBV19 to TRBJ1-6; tentatively, D is TRBD1 (6 bases). Trimming left V 6 bases short and J 9 bases short, with 15 bases between. CDR3 length equals 14 residues. Germline CDR1 and CDR2: LNHDA and SQIVND (reference sequence).

The rearrangement links TRBV6-2 or TRBV6-3 to TRBJ1-2; no clear D. The germline CDR1 and CDR2 sequences are MNHEY and SVGEGT. V dropped 2 bases and J dropped 4 bases, with 2 bases sitting between them. This CDR3 comprises 11 residues. The CDR3 loop is CASSYGYGYTF. The CDR3 nucleotides read TGTGCCAGCAGTTACGGCTATGGCTACACCTTC.

The rearrangement links TRBV19 to TRBJ1-1, with D unresolved. This CDR3 comprises 14 residues. V gave up 3 bases and J gave up 4 bases, with 12 bases separating them. Germline CDR1 is LNHDA and CDR2 is SQIVND (reference sequence). CDR3 DNA sequence: TGTGCCAGTAGTATGTTTCGGGAGGGCACTGAAGCTTTCTTT. Amino acids: CASSMFREGTEAFF.

The genes are TRBV6-5 and TRBJ1-5; unclear D gene. Trimming took off 7 bases at V and 3 bases at J, with 10 bases between the two ends. CDR3 length: 13 amino acids. CDR1 is MNHEY and CDR2 is SVGAGI in the germline V gene. DNA for the CDR3: TGTGCCAGCAAGGTGGGCCTCAATCAGCCCCAGCATTTT. Translating it yields CASKVGLNQPQHF.

J is TRBJ1-2 and V is TRBV12-3 or TRBV12-4; no firm D call. Trimming removed 2 bases at V and 7 bases at J, with 11 bases between. The CDR3 is made up of 13 amino acids. CDR3 loop: CASSLQPGGGYTF. The CDR3 nucleotides read TGTGCCAGCAGTTTACAACCCGGTGGTGGCTACACCTTC.

The chain combines TRBV12-3 or TRBV12-4 with TRBJ2-1; D perhaps matches TRBD1 (6 bases). V was trimmed by 9 bases and J by 7 bases, leaving 7 bases between them. The length of the CDR3 is 10 residues. The CDR3 nucleotides are TGTGCCAGTAGGGGGAATGAGCAGTTCTTC. As protein: CASRGNEQFF.

The rearrangement joins TRBV18 to TRBJ2-5; 8 positions agree with TRBD2. This CDR3 has 14 amino acids. Losses at the gene ends were 4 bases for V and 4 bases for J; bases not matched to a gene: 5. Germline V gene sequence: CDR1 KGHSH, CDR2 LQKENI. CDR3 sequence: CASSRGAGGETQYF. CDR3 coding DNA: TGTGCCAGCTCACGCGGTGCGGGAGGAGAGACCCAGTACTTC.

V gene TRBV18 combines with J gene TRBJ2-1; D is possibly TRBD2 (5 bases). This CDR3 spans 13 amino acids. Trimming took 3 bases from V and 5 from J, leaving 8 bases between them. Germline values: CDR1 KGHSH, CDR2 LQKENI. CDR3 residues: CASSPPGNNEQFF. In DNA form, the CDR3 reads TGTGCCAGCTCACCCCCCGGGAACAATGAGCAGTTCTTC.

The gene calls are TRBV10-3 and TRBJ1-1; D ambiguous. CDR1 ENHRY and CDR2 SYGVKD come from the germline V gene. The germline V and J ends were trimmed by 3 bases and 0 bases, with 14 bases remaining between them. The CDR3 is made up of 16 amino acids. In DNA form, the CDR3 reads TGTGCCATCAGTGAAAAAACCTCCGCAATGAACACTGAAGCTTTCTTT. This translates into CAISEKTSAMNTEAFF.

This chain joins TRBV10-3 and TRBJ1-4; 8 nucleotides agree with TRBD1. Looked up from germline, CDR1 is ENHRY and CDR2 is SYGVKD. This CDR3 is built from 14 residues. Germline trimming cut 10 bases from V and 4 bases from J; bases unmatched to any gene: 8. The CDR3 spells CATAPGQDNEKLFF. CDR3 nucleotides: TGTGCCACCGCGCCGGGACAGGATAATGAAAAACTGTTTTTT.

The V and J genes are TRBV7-6 and TRBJ1-5; TRBD1 matches at 7 bases. Germline assignment: CDR1 SGHVS and CDR2 FNYEAQ. With V trimmed by 5 bases and J by 2 bases, 12 bases remained unmatched. CDR3 size: 17 residues. The DNA for the CDR3 is TGTGCCAGCAGCGGAAAGAACAGGGGTCTGGGCAATCAGCCCCAGCATTTT. It is translated as CASSGKNRGLGNQPQHF.

The V and J genes are TRBV30 and TRBJ1-5; D unresolved. The V and J ends lost 2 bases and 0 bases respectively, with 11 bases between them. Germline V gives CDR1 GTSNPN, CDR2 SVGIG (reference sequence). The CDR3 extends over 15 amino acids. CDR3 sequence: CAWSPGGLSNQPQHF. The CDR3 nucleotides are TGTGCCTGGAGTCCGGGAGGGCTTAGCAATCAGCCCCAGCATTTT. Drawing the rest from reference TRBV30 and TRBJ1-5, the complete variable domain is SQTIHQWPATLVQPVGSPLSLECTVEGTSNPNLYWYRQAAGRGLQLLFYSVGIGQISSEVPQNLSASRPQDRQFILSSKKLLLSDSGFYLCAWSPGGLSNQPQHFGDGTRLSIL.

The chain joins TRBV11-1 to TRBJ1-2, with D unclear. Deletions cut 5 bases from V and 8 bases from J, with 12 bases between. This CDR3 region has 12 residues. CDR1 and CDR2 (germline): SGHAT, FQDESV (reference sequence). The CDR3 DNA reads TGTGCCAGCAGCATGGAGGGAGGCGGCTACACCTTC. The encoded protein is CASSMEGGGYTF.

This clone appeared once. This sequence joins TRBV6-4 and TRBJ1-2, with D unresolved. The length of the CDR3 is 16 residues. CDR1 MRHNA and CDR2 SNTAGT come from the germline V gene. With 5 bases removed from V and 4 bases from J, the gap between germline ends came to 20 bases. The CDR3 nucleotides are TGTGCCAGCAGTCCTTATCATCGTGGCAGCTCCTATGGCTACACCTTC. It translates to CASSPYHRGSSYGYTF.

The rearrangement joins TRBV6-1 to TRBJ1-5; D gene uncertain. Trimming shortened V by 4 bases and J by 0 bases, and 16 bases separated the two germline ends. Germline V gives CDR1 MNHNS, CDR2 SASEGT. The CDR3 is 17 residues long. The CDR3 region has the DNA TGTGCCAGCAGTGGTCGAGCAGCTATCCATAGCAATCAGCCCCAGCATTTT. Protein product: CASSGRAAIHSNQPQHF.

The CDR3 here is CASSPNRGARTYNEQFF. The CDR3 DNA sequence: TGTGCCAGCTCACCCAACAGGGGAGCGCGCACCTACAATGAGCAGTTCTTC. This chain links TRBV18 with TRBJ2-1; 7 nucleotides agree with TRBD1. The V and J ends lost 3 bases and 2 bases, in that order; junction bases with no gene match: 10. The CDR3 loop spans 17 amino acids. CDR1 KGHSH and CDR2 LQKENI come from the germline V gene.

The chain employs TRBV27 and TRBJ2-3; the D call may be TRBD1 or TRBD2 (5 bases each). The germline V gene has CDR1 MNHEY and CDR2 SMNVEV (reference sequence). The CDR3 runs 13 residues. The V gene lost 7 bases and the J gene lost 3 bases, with 11 bases spanning the gap. Written as DNA, the CDR3 is TGTGCCAGCAAGGTCGGGGCGACAGATACGCAGTATTTT. It translates to CASKVGATDTQYF.

V gene TRBV7-9 combines with J gene TRBJ2-1; D not resolved. Germline V gene sequence: CDR1 SEHNR, CDR2 FQNEAQ (reference sequence). The CDR3 extends over 15 amino acids. With 4 bases removed from V and 12 bases from J, the gap between germline ends came to 22 bases. CDR3 sequence reads: CASSSSPTSPGGQFF. The CDR3 region has the DNA TGTGCCAGCAGCTCCTCACCCACCAGCCCCGGTGGGCAGTTCTTC.